What follows are 15 T cell receptor beta chains derived from one specimen sequenced in a study of blood T cell repertoires in COVID-19 (dated by TCRdb to 2019 to 2021). Libraries were prepared through the immunoSEQ multiplex PCR assay. TCRdb stores this immuneACCESS table with in-frame sequences only. Part of the clones is absent; in the studies checked, under half of the shortfall reflects unresolved V genes, and no reason is known for the rest. Recorded for this sample are 270,000 or so clones; around nine tenths of them occurred a single time. The top ten clones comprise 8.5% to 9% of the sample. The sample comprised peripheral blood. Receptors originate from a man aged 40-49 years with active or convalescent COVID-19.

The chain links TRBV2 to TRBJ2-2; the match to TRBD1 covers 9 bases. The CDR3 runs to 14 residues. J gave up 2 bases and V 11 bases, and 6 bases lay outside the gene matches. Germline assignment: CDR1 SNHLY and CDR2 FYNNEI. In DNA, the CDR3 is TGTGCCGGCCGGGACAGGGATAACACCGGGGAGCTGTTTTTT. Translation gives CAGRDRDNTGELFF.

This rearrangement joins TRBV27 to TRBJ2-7; TRBD2 might be the D (5 bases). V was pared by 7 bases and J by 3 bases, with 13 bases between. Per the germline V gene, CDR1 is MNHEY and CDR2 is SMNVEV (reference sequence). The CDR3 contains 13 residues. CDR3 sequence: CASTPGSGYEQYF. Here the CDR3 DNA reads TGTGCCAGCACCCCGGGCAGCGGCTACGAGCAGTACTTC.

The chain carries TRBV11-2 and TRBJ2-7, with D perhaps TRBD1 (5 bases). V shed 6 bases and J shed 6 bases, with 12 bases lying between them. CDR1 and CDR2 from the germline V gene are SGHAT and FQNNGV. The CDR3 consists of 12 residues. As DNA, the CDR3 is TGTGCCAGCAGACCGGTAAGGGGCGAGCAGTACTTC. It specifies CASRPVRGEQYF.

V gene TRBV5-4 combines with J gene TRBJ2-7; maybe TRBD1 (6 bases). Germline V lookup: CDR1 SGHNT, CDR2 YYREEE (reference sequence). The CDR3 totals 16 residues. V lost 5 bases and J 1 base, leaving 19 bases between the germline ends. The CDR3 nucleotides read TGTGCCAGCAGTGACGTACAGGGTTTTAGGTCCTACGAGCAGTACTTC. Amino acid sequence: CASSDVQGFRSYEQYF.

The gene calls are TRBV6-6 and TRBJ2-3; TRBD2 might be the D (6 bases). CDR3 size: 12 residues. Looked up from germline, CDR1 is MNHNY and CDR2 is SVGAGI (reference sequence). V dropped 6 bases and J dropped 10 bases, with 14 bases sitting between them. The CDR3 region is CASSPQEGAQYF. Written as DNA, the CDR3 is TGTGCCAGCAGCCCACAGGAGGGAGCGCAGTATTTT.

The CDR3, as DNA: TGTGCCAGCAGTCCACTAGACTTCCGGGACAGAGCTAACTATGGCTACACCTTC. Translated: CASSPLDFRDRANYGYTF. The gene calls are TRBV27 and TRBJ1-2; 7 bases map to TRBD1. Germline V gene sequence: CDR1 MNHEY, CDR2 SMNVEV (reference sequence). Trimming removed 5 bases from V and 0 bases from J; junction bases left unmatched: 15. The CDR3 has 18 residues.

The chain is built from TRBV10-3 and TRBJ1-2; 7 nucleotides agree with TRBD1. Losses at the gene ends were 5 bases for V and 8 bases for J; bases not matched to a gene: 8. This CDR3 contains 13 residues. Germline-derived CDR1 and CDR2 are ENHRY and SYGVKD. CDR3 DNA sequence: TGTGCCATCAGTCCCCCGACAGGGATGGGCTACACCTTC. This translates into CAISPPTGMGYTF.

The rearrangement links TRBV6-5 to TRBJ2-7, with D possibly TRBD1 on 6 matching bases. Germline V gene sequence: CDR1 MNHEY, CDR2 SVGAGI. There are 14 residues in the CDR3. The ends were cut back, 6 bases at V and 0 bases at J, with 12 bases in the middle. This chain's CDR3 is CASRTGDISYEQYF. The CDR3 bases are TGTGCCAGCAGGACCGGGGACATCTCCTACGAGCAGTACTTC.

The chain links TRBV27 to TRBJ1-1; the D is unclear. CDR1 MNHEY and CDR2 SMNVEV come from the germline V gene (reference sequence). This CDR3 has 13 residues. The V and J ends lost 5 bases and 5 bases respectively, with 12 bases between them. The CDR3 region has the DNA TGTGCCAGCAGTCCCAGTTTCGGGACTGAAGCTTTCTTT. It codes for CASSPSFGTEAFF.

The rearrangement joins TRBV3-1 (or the pseudogene TRBV3-2) to TRBJ1-2; tentative D call: TRBD1 (6 bases). CDR3 size: 14 residues. Germline V gene data show CDR1 as LGHDT and CDR2 as YNNKEL (reference sequence). V shed 0 bases and J shed 4 bases, with 9 bases lying between them. The DNA of the CDR3 is TGTGCCAGCAGCCAAGAAGGGGGGGCCTATGGCTACACCTTC. As protein: CASSQEGGAYGYTF.

The J gene is TRBJ2-6, the V gene TRBV7-6; 7 nucleotides match TRBD1. The V segment lost 2 bases and the J segment 2 bases; nucleotides outside the gene matches: 15. The germline V gene encodes CDR1 SGHVS and CDR2 FNYEAQ. This CDR3 has 20 amino acids. This CDR3 is CASSLIDGWTGTTGANVLTF. CDR3 DNA sequence: TGTGCCAGCAGCTTAATAGATGGATGGACAGGCACCACTGGGGCCAACGTCCTGACTTTC.

The chain has TRBV28 and TRBJ2-5; 8 bases fit TRBD2. CDR1 is MDHEN and CDR2 is SYDVKM in the germline V gene. The trim removed 5 bases at V and 5 bases at J, leaving 10 bases unmatched. The CDR3 loop spans 15 amino acids. This CDR3 is CASSPPGTRRETQYF. The CDR3 DNA is TGTGCCAGCAGTCCGCCCGGGACTAGAAGGGAGACCCAGTACTTC.

CDR3 coding DNA: TGTGCCAGCAGCCACTCGGGACAGGGTGAAAAACTGTTTTTT. This gives the protein CASSHSGQGEKLFF. The genes are TRBV7-9 and TRBJ1-4; 9 bases align to TRBD1. The CDR3 spans 14 residues. The trim removed 5 bases at V and 7 bases at J, leaving 5 bases unmatched. The V gene's germline CDR1 is SEHNR and CDR2 FQNEAQ (reference sequence). Looking up the rest from reference TRBV7-9 and TRBJ1-4 gives the full variable domain: DTGVSQNPRHKITKRGQNVTFRCDPISEHNRLYWYRQTLGQGPEFLTYFQNEAQLEKSRLLSDRFSAERPKGSFSTLEIQRTEQGDSAMYLCASSHSGQGEKLFFGSGTQLSVL.

The chain joins TRBV11-3 to TRBJ1-5; the D gene is possibly TRBD1 (6 bases). The CDR3 length is 13 residues. The germline V and J ends were trimmed by 4 bases and 5 bases, with 9 bases remaining between them. Germline CDR1 reads SGHNT; CDR2 reads YENEEA. CDR3 sequence: CASSSEGDQPQHF. The CDR3 region has the DNA TGTGCCAGCAGCTCCGAGGGGGATCAGCCCCAGCATTTT.

The genes are TRBV27 and TRBJ1-2; 10 positions agree with TRBD1. Germline V CDR1 and CDR2: MNHEY, SMNVEV (reference sequence). CDR3 length: 17 amino acids. V lost 3 bases to trimming and J lost 3 bases; unmatched junction nucleotides: 10. The CDR3 DNA reads TGTGCCAGCAGTTTCTCCTCTGCCGGGACAGGGGACTATGGCTACACCTTC. Amino acids: CASSFSSAGTGDYGYTF.